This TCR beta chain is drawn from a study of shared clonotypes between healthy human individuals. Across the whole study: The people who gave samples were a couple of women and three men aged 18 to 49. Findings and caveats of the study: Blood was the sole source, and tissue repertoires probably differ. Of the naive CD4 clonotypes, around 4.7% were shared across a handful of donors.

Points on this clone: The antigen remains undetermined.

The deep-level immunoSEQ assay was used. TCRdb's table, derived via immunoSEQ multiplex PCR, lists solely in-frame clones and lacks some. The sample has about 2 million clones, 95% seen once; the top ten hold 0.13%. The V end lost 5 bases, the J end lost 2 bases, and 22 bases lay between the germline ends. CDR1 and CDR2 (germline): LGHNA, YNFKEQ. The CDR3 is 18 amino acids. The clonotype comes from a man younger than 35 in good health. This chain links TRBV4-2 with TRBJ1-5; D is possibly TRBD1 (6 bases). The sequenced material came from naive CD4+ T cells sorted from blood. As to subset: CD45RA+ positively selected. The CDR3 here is CASSGRSAGGLGNQPQHF. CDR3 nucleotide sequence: TGTGCCAGCAGCGGGCGATCCGCGGGGGGCTTGGGCAATCAGCCCCAGCATTTT.